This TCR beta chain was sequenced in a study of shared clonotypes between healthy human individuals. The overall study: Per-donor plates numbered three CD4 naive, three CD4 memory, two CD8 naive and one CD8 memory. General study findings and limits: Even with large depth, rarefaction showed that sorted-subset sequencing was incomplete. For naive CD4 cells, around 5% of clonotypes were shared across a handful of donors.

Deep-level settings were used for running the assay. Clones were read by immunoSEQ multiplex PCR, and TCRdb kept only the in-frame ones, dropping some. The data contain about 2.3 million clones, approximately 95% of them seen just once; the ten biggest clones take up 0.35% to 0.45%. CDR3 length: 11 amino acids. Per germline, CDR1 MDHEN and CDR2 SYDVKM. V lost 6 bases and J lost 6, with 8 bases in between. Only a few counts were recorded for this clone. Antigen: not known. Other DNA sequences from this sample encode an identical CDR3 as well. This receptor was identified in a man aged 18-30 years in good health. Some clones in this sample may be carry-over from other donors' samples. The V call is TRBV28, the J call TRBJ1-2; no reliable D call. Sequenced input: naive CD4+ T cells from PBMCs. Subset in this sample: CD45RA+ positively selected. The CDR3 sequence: CASSFSDGYTF. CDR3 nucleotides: TGTGCCAGCAGCTTCAGCGATGGCTACACCTTC.